These T cell receptor beta chains were read from a single sample in a study of blood T cell repertoires in COVID-19. Assay: immunoSEQ multiplex PCR; the TCRdb copy retains only in-frame clones and omits some. The sample carries around 150,000 clones, 80% recorded once. The specimen was peripheral blood. The source is a woman in her forties or fifties with acute or convalescent COVID-19. Each CDR3 is given with its conserved first and last residue. D genes are given only for firm matches. Not all rows give a size; the values are once, few, many and, for expanded clones, a class.

V gene	clone size	J gene	D gene	CDR3 protein	CDR3 DNA
TRBV27	.	TRBJ2-3	.	CASSLLRGSGADTQYF	TGTGCCAGCAGTTTACTAAGGGGGTCCGGGGCAGATACGCAGTATTTT
TRBV4-3	.	TRBJ2-1	.	CASSQDLRPEGPYNEQFF	TGCGCCAGCAGCCAAGATCTGCGGCCGGAGGGGCCTTACAATGAGCAGTTCTTC
TRBV18	.	TRBJ1-2	.	CASSPYRDSIANYGYTF	TGTGCCAGCTCACCTTACCGTGACAGTATCGCTAACTATGGCTACACCTTC
TRBV24-1	.	TRBJ2-3	TRBD2	CATSGPTSGGVGDTQYF	TGTGCCACCAGCGGGCCGACTAGCGGGGGGGTCGGAGATACGCAGTATTTT
TRBV6-5	.	TRBJ2-7	TRBD1	CATQRSGTGNYEQYF	TGTGCCACGCAAAGGTCCGGGACAGGGAACTACGAGCAGTACTTC
TRBV6-5	.	TRBJ1-4	.	CATAGEATNEKLFF	TGTGCCACCGCGGGGGAGGCAACTAATGAAAAACTGTTTTTT
TRBV28	.	TRBJ1-1	.	CASSLWGGRAFF	TGTGCCAGCAGTTTGTGGGGGGGCAGAGCTTTCTTT
TRBV12-3/TRBV12-4	few	TRBJ2-3	.	CASSTGTDTQYF	TGTGCCAGCAGCACAGGGACAGATACGCAGTATTTT
TRBV5-1	.	TRBJ2-3	TRBD2	CASSSGLAGGQFKEYF	TGCGCCAGCAGCTCAGGACTAGCGGGGGGCCAGTTTAAGGAGTATTTT
TRBV11-2	.	TRBJ1-4	TRBD1	CASSSGQGASTNEKLFF	TGTGCCAGCAGCTCTGGCCAGGGGGCTTCAACTAATGAAAAACTGTTTTTT
TRBV5-8	.	TRBJ2-1	.	CASSTGERTGNEQFF	TGTGCCAGCAGCACCGGGGAGCGAACCGGGAATGAGCAGTTCTTC
TRBV10-3	.	TRBJ1-6	TRBD1	CAISESRTGDIANSPLHF	TGTGCCATCAGTGAGTCAAGGACAGGGGACATCGCGAATTCACCCCTCCACTTT
TRBV29-1	.	TRBJ2-5	.	CSVEAPGETQYF	TGCAGCGTTGAAGCCCCCGGGGAGACCCAGTACTTC
TRBV5-6	.	TRBJ2-7	.	CASSLQGGYEQYF	TGTGCCAGCAGCTTGCAAGGAGGCTACGAGCAGTACTTC
TRBV6-6	few	TRBJ2-7	.	CASSWARGRSDEQYF	TGTGCCAGCAGTTGGGCCAGGGGCCGATCTGACGAGCAGTACTTC
TRBV9	.	TRBJ1-5	TRBD1	CASSQGTGTSQPQHF	TGTGCCAGCAGCCAAGGGACAGGGACAAGCCAGCCCCAGCATTTT
TRBV7-2	.	TRBJ1-3	TRBD1	CASTFRTGRNTIYF	TGTGCCTCCACGTTCAGGACAGGGAGAAACACCATATATTTT
TRBV9	.	TRBJ2-3	TRBD2	CASTRGAGQLKYTDTQYF	TGTGCCAGCACTAGGGGAGCGGGGCAGTTAAAGTACACAGATACGCAGTATTTT
TRBV20-1	.	TRBJ1-4	.	CSARVRGKLFF	TGCAGTGCTAGAGTTCGCGGGAAACTGTTTTTT
TRBV5-1	few	TRBJ1-1	.	CASSEGGNPEAFF	TGCGCCAGCAGCGAGGGTGGAAATCCTGAAGCTTTCTTT
TRBV7-9	.	TRBJ2-3	TRBD2	CASSKDGTSGGQTDTQYF	TGTGCCAGCAGCAAAGACGGGACTAGCGGGGGGCAGACAGATACGCAGTATTTT
TRBV21-1	.	TRBJ2-2	.	CASSVRDRATYRELFF	TGTGCCAGCAGCGTACGAGACAGGGCAACGTATCGGGAGCTGTTTTTT
TRBV27	.	TRBJ2-1	.	CASSFTSYNEQFF	TGTGCCAGCAGTTTCACATCCTACAATGAGCAGTTCTTC
TRBV19	.	TRBJ1-6	.	CASSGQGDSYNSPLHF	TGTGCCAGTAGTGGTCAGGGCGACTCCTATAATTCACCCCTCCACTTT
TRBV7-2	.	TRBJ2-2	.	CASSLNTNPNTGELFF	TGTGCCAGCAGCTTAAACACGAACCCGAACACCGGGGAGCTGTTTTTT
TRBV7-2	.	TRBJ1-1	.	CASSPQGDTEAFF	TGTGCCAGCAGCCCCCAAGGGGACACTGAAGCTTTCTTT
TRBV5-1	.	TRBJ1-1	TRBD1	CASSLVGQGAHTEAFF	TGCGCCAGCAGCTTGGTGGGTCAGGGGGCCCACACTGAAGCTTTCTTT
TRBV6-5	.	TRBJ1-5	TRBD1	CASRSGTGGNQPQHF	TGTGCCAGCAGATCGGGGACAGGGGGCAATCAGCCCCAGCATTTT
TRBV5-5	.	TRBJ2-1	TRBD1	CASSQTYDRVGGSYNEQFF	TGTGCCAGCAGCCAAACCTACGACAGGGTAGGAGGCTCCTACAATGAGCAGTTCTTC
TRBV5-5	few	TRBJ1-5	.	CASSPEPLGNQPQHF	TGTGCCAGCAGCCCGGAGCCTTTAGGCAATCAGCCCCAGCATTTT
TRBV27	.	TRBJ2-3	.	CASSLGSTARVSTQYF	TGTGCCAGCAGTTTGGGTTCGACTGCCCGAGTGAGTACGCAGTATTTT
TRBV3-1/TRBV3-2	.	TRBJ1-5	.	CASSRWTDNQPQHF	TGTGCCAGCAGCCGGTGGACAGATAATCAGCCCCAGCATTTT
TRBV15	.	TRBJ2-7	TRBD1	CATSPGTVSSYEQYF	TGTGCCACCAGCCCCGGGACAGTTAGCTCCTACGAGCAGTACTTC
TRBV6-5	few	TRBJ2-1	TRBD2	CASTLGRGSYNEQFF	TGTGCCAGCACTCTTGGGAGGGGCTCCTACAATGAGCAGTTCTTC
TRBV7-9	.	TRBJ1-1	.	CASSLDQVPDTEAFF	TGTGCCAGCAGCTTAGACCAGGTTCCGGACACTGAAGCTTTCTTT
TRBV12-5	.	TRBJ1-4	.	CASSRDGLNEKLFF	TGTGCTAGTTCTCGGGACGGACTAAATGAAAAACTGTTTTTT
TRBV5-5	.	TRBJ2-7	.	CASSLSPRDEQYF	TGTGCCAGCAGCTTATCCCCGAGGGACGAGCAGTACTTC
TRBV12-3/TRBV12-4	few	TRBJ1-3	.	CASSQGLGNTIYF	TGTGCCAGCAGTCAGGGGCTCGGAAACACCATATATTTT
TRBV5-1	.	TRBJ2-2	TRBD2	CASSLGDSGGPNTGELFF	TGCGCCAGCAGCTTGGGTGATAGCGGGGGTCCGAACACCGGGGAGCTGTTTTTT
TRBV6-6	.	TRBJ2-2	.	CASSQKWTSNTGELFF	TGTGCCAGCAGTCAGAAGTGGACTTCGAACACCGGGGAGCTGTTTTTT
TRBV18	.	TRBJ1-6	.	CASSPSSGGDNSPLHF	TGTGCCAGCTCACCTTCCTCGGGTGGCGATAATTCACCCCTCCACTTT
TRBV28	.	TRBJ1-2	TRBD1	CASSPGQGAGYTF	TGTGCCAGCAGTCCAGGACAGGGGGCAGGCTACACCTTC
TRBV7-2	.	TRBJ1-3	.	CASSLVSRDSMGTIYF	TGTGCCAGCAGCTTAGTTTCCCGGGACTCAATGGGGACCATATATTTT
TRBV5-8	.	TRBJ2-3	TRBD1	CASSLQGTVDTQYF	TGTGCCAGCAGCCTGCAGGGGACAGTAGATACGCAGTATTTT
TRBV3-1/TRBV3-2	.	TRBJ2-1	.	CASSQELQSYNEQFF	TGTGCCAGCAGCCAAGAACTCCAATCCTACAATGAGCAGTTCTTC